Sequencing of this T cell receptor (beta chain) was carried out in a study of cytomegalovirus exposure and HLA in healthy donors. Study details: The study placed 80% to 85% of its 350 to 400 genotyped donors in the Caucasian-associated ancestry cluster.

Findings of the study overall: TCR beta V- and J-gene trimming was later associated with a missense DCLRE1C variant. Earlier analysis yielded a pattern in which most TCR beta V segments were productive about 87% or about 30% of the time.

Both 60 Vbeta primers and 13 Jbeta primers went into the PCR. How the authors handled the data: A follow-up analysis tallied 70 million to 80 million unique TCR beta chains, about 10 million shared. Libraries were prepared by immunoSEQ multiplex PCR; TCRdb keeps only in-frame clonotypes and omits some of them. That table gives V, J and clone size, and the DNA gave D and trimming. The sample shows about 160,000 clones, roughly 70% of them seen only once. A remark on this clone: Its antigen remains unknown.

Germline loops: CDR1 SGHDN, CDR2 FVKESK. The CDR3 has 12 residues. The V end lost 5 bases, the J end lost 7 bases, and 11 bases lay between the germline ends. This sequence joins TRBV14 and TRBJ1-1, with a weak D call TRBD1 (5 bases). The clonotype was recovered from a man between 40 and 49 years old in good health and CMV-seropositive. The sample consisted of PBMCs. The DNA for the CDR3 is TGTGCCAGCAGCTATGACAGAGTTGAAGCTTTCTTT. It codes for CASSYDRVEAFF.